This T cell receptor (beta chain) was sequenced for a study of cytomegalovirus exposure and HLA in healthy donors. Study-level information: An analysis done earlier identified 95 million to 140 million unique TCR beta sequences from 200 million or so T cells. When just under 400 donors were genotyped, around 77% of them were found to fall in the Caucasian-associated ancestry cluster.

Regarding the study as a whole: Near-uniform donor sequencing depth was presumed by presence/absence analyses. TCR beta chains associated with HLA were, in a later analysis, more clonally expanded than equally common others.

Of note for this clone: Its antigen remains unknown.

Researchers ran the PCR with 60 Vbeta and 13 Jbeta primers. Assay: immunoSEQ multiplex PCR; the TCRdb copy retains only in-frame clones and omits some. The repertoire holds 150,000 or so clones, around 82% seen once, with 2% to 2.5% in the top ten. The sequence came from a man aged 50 to 59 in good health and CMV-seronegative. The specimen sequenced was PBMCs.

CDR3 region: CASRATGTGVGYTF. The CDR3 DNA reads TGTGCCAGCAGGGCTACCGGGACAGGGGTTGGCTACACCTTC. The V call is TRBV2, the J call TRBJ1-2, with 10 bases lining up with TRBD1. Trimming at V came to 6 bases and at J to 7 bases, leaving 8 bases not matched to a gene. Germline V lookup: CDR1 SNHLY, CDR2 FYNNEI. The CDR3 extends over 14 amino acids.